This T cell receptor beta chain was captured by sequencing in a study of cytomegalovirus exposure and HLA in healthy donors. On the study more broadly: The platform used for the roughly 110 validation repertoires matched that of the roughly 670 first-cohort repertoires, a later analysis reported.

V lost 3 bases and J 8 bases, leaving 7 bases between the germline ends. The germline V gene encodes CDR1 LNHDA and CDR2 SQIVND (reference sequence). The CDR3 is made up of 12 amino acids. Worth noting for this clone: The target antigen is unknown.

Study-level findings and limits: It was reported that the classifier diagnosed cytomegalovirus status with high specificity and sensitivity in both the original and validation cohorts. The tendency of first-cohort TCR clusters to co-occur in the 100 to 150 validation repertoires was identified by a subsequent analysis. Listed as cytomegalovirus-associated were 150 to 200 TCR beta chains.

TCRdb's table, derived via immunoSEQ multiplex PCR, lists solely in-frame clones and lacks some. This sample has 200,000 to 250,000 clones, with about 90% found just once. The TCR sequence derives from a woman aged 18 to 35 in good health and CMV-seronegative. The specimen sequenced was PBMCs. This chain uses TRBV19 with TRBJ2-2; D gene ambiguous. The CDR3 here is CASSIPSGELFF. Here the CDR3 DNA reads TGTGCCAGTAGTATCCCGAGTGGGGAGCTGTTTTTT.